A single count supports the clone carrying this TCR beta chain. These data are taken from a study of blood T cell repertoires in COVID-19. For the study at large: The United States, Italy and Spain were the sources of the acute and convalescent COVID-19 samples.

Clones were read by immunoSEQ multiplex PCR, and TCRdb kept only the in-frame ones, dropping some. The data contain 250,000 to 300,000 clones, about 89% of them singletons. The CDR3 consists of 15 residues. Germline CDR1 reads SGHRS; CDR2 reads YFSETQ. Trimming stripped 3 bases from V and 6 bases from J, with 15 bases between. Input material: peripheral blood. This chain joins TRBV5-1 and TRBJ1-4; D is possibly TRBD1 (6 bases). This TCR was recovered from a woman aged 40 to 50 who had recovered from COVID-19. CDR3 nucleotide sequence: TGCGCCAGCAGCTACGGACAGCAGAGCGATGAAAAACTGTTTTTT. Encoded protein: CASSYGQQSDEKLFF.